This entry lists 21 T cell receptor beta chains sequenced from one sample in a study of immune heterogeneity within non-small cell lung tumors (dated by TCRdb to the late 2010s). Genomic DNA was extracted from bulk tumor tissue and used as the TCR template, and approximately 600 ng gDNA was amplified per sample. During surgery, multiple biopsies were taken from each primary tumor, with sampling sites spaced as far apart as possible within the tumor mass. The study cohort was described as untreated and was composed of newly diagnosed NSCLC cases undergoing curative surgery. The run used a HiSeq X Ten. The TCR beta CDR3 region was amplified with a multiplex PCR system, in which a first round of 10 to 11 cycles was run using 32 V-gene forward and 13 J-gene reverse primers. TCRdb cleaned the public reads at Q25 with fastp, built clones with MiXCR and kept in-frame beta chains. Every distinct CDR3 protein forms one entry, paired with its most common genes and DNA. This sample is represented by 20,000 to 25,000 distinct CDR3 sequences; 25% to 30% of them were singletons. 3.5% to 4.5% of the sample is taken by the ten largest.

The sequenced material came from lung tumor tissue. Source of these receptors: a man aged 40-55 years with non-small cell lung cancer.

J is TRBJ1-1 and V is TRBV9; 10 bases line up with TRBD1. V dropped 4 bases and J dropped 1; count of bases not matched to a gene: 7. Germline V gives CDR1 SGDLS, CDR2 YYNGEE. The CDR3 extends over 16 amino acids. In DNA, the CDR3 is TGTGCCAGCAGCTACAGCGGGACAGGGGAGAACACTGAAGCTTTCTTT. This encodes CASSYSGTGENTEAFF.

As concerns this clonotype: A read error is possible here, since a much larger clone lies one base away. V gene TRBV11-2 combines with J gene TRBJ2-7; 7 bases match TRBD1. Per the germline V gene, CDR1 is SGHAT and CDR2 is FQNNGV. CDR3 length: 14 amino acids. DNA for the CDR3: TGTGCCAGCATCTTAGTTGGGACAGCCTACGAGCAGTACTTC. Translation gives CASILVGTAYEQYF.

This clonotype was picked up a small number of times. This chain joins TRBV20-1 and TRBJ2-7; tentatively, D is TRBD1 (5 bases). The germline V gene has CDR1 DFQATT and CDR2 SNEGSKA (reference sequence). V dropped 1 base and J dropped 2 bases, with 9 bases sitting between them. The CDR3 has 13 amino acids. CDR3 residues: CSARVDSPYEQYF. DNA for the CDR3: TGCAGTGCTAGAGTTGACAGTCCCTACGAGCAGTACTTC.

On this clonotype itself: One base away lies a much larger clone, so this may be a sequencing read error. CDR3 in amino acids: CASKIQGSGANVLTF. CDR3 coding DNA: TGTGCCAGCAAAATTCAGGGGTCCGGGGCCAACGTCCTGACTTTC. This chain uses TRBV6-1 with TRBJ2-6, with D possibly TRBD1 on 6 matching bases. The CDR3 has 15 amino acids. Per germline, CDR1 MNHNS and CDR2 SASEGT. With 7 bases removed from V and 4 bases from J, the gap between germline ends came to 14 bases.

V and J are TRBV7-9 and TRBJ2-5; tentative D call: TRBD2 (7 bases). Looked up from germline, CDR1 is SEHNR and CDR2 is FQNEAQ (reference sequence). With 5 bases removed from V and 1 base from J, the gap between germline ends came to 14 bases. CDR3 size: 15 residues. CDR3 sequence (DNA): TGTGCCAGCAGCGATCCGAGGGGGGGCCAAGAGACCCAGTACTTC. Its protein product is CASSDPRGGQETQYF.

This clonotype was seen ten or more times. The V gene is TRBV5-1, the J gene TRBJ1-5; no definite D call. V lost 1 base and J lost 0, with 8 bases in between. This CDR3 has 15 amino acids. CDR1 SGHRS and CDR2 YFSETQ come from the germline V gene. This CDR3 reads CASSLNGASNQPQHF. Written as DNA, the CDR3 is TGCGCCAGCAGCTTGAACGGCGCTAGCAATCAGCCCCAGCATTTT.

This clonotype has a count of ten or more. The genes are TRBV10-3 and TRBJ2-1; 9 bases align to TRBD2. The V and J ends lost 7 bases and 7 bases, in that order; junction bases with no gene match: 8. This CDR3 comprises 14 residues. Germline V CDR1 and CDR2: ENHRY, SYGVKD. The CDR3 loop reads CAIMREGTKNEQFF. DNA of the CDR3: TGTGCCATCATGCGGGAGGGGACTAAGAATGAGCAGTTCTTC.

Turning to this clonotype: A clone one base away is much larger, so this may be a read error. J is TRBJ2-3 and V is TRBV11-3; no firm D call. The germline CDR1 and CDR2 sequences are SGHNT and YENEEA. The CDR3 consists of 13 residues. V lost 5 bases to trimming and J lost 4 bases, with 10 bases between them. Written as DNA, the CDR3 is TGTGCCAGCAGCCCTAAACCCCCAGATACGCAGTATTTT. It specifies CASSPKPPDTQYF.

A note on this clonotype: A much larger clone lies one base from this, so it may be a read error. The chain recombines TRBV7-2 with TRBJ2-1, with D tentatively TRBD1 or TRBD2 (5 bases each). The CDR3 sequence is 12 residues long. Germline V CDR1 and CDR2: SGHTA, FQGNSA. Trimming took 1 base from V and 10 from J, leaving 8 bases between them. CDR3 nucleotide sequence: TGTGCCAGCAGCTTAGGGTGGGGGGAGCAGTTCTTC. Its translation: CASSLGWGEQFF.

This clonotype turned up a few times. The rearrangement uses TRBV9 and TRBJ2-3, with TRBD2 matching over 7 bases. The CDR3 is 13 amino acids. V was clipped by 5 bases and J by 6 bases; unmatched bases: 6. The germline CDR1 and CDR2 sequences are SGDLS and YYNGEE. The DNA of the CDR3 is TGTGCCAGCAGGAGTACCGGGGGGGATACGCAGTATTTT. Its protein is CASRSTGGDTQYF. The full variable domain, with the rest looked up from reference TRBV9 and TRBJ2-3, is DSGVTQTPKHLITATGQRVTLRCSPRSGDLSVYWYQQSLDQGLQFLIQYYNGEERAKGNILERFSAQQFPDLHSELNLSSLELGDSALYFCASRSTGGDTQYFGPGTRLTVL.

As concerns this clonotype: This sequence may be a read error, since a much larger clone differs from it by one base. The CDR3 does not end in the conserved phenylalanine or tryptophan, so this is likely a read error. This chain uses TRBV12-3 or TRBV12-4 with TRBJ2-7; 7 bases line up with TRBD1. This CDR3 region has 14 residues. Trimming at V came to 8 bases and at J to 3 bases, leaving 10 bases not matched to a gene. This CDR3 is CASVGTAGGYEQYL. The CDR3 DNA sequence: TGTGCCAGCGTGGGTACTGCAGGGGGCTACGAGCAGTACTTA.

This clonotype was observed many times. V and J are TRBV24-1 and TRBJ2-1; 9 nucleotides agree with TRBD2. Germline trimming cut 9 bases from V and 1 base from J; bases unmatched to any gene: 12. The V gene's germline CDR1 is KGHDR and CDR2 SFDVKD. The CDR3 length is 17 residues. CDR3 DNA sequence: TGTGCCACCTCCGGGGTGCGGGAGGGCCTATCCTACAATGAGCAGTTCTTC. Protein product: CATSGVREGLSYNEQFF.

The gene calls are TRBV20-1 and TRBJ2-7; 15 bases align to TRBD2. Germline CDR1 reads DFQATT; CDR2 reads SNEGSKA (reference sequence). The length of the CDR3 is 14 residues. Trimming at V came to 7 bases and at J to 4 bases, leaving 5 bases not matched to a gene. This CDR3 is CSVTGLAGGYEQYF. CDR3 DNA sequence: TGCAGTGTTACCGGACTAGCGGGAGGGTACGAGCAGTACTTC.

The V gene is TRBV19, the J gene TRBJ1-5, with 10 bases identical to TRBD1. This CDR3 spans 16 amino acids. Germline V gene lookup returns CDR1 LNHDA and CDR2 SQIVND (reference sequence). V shed 5 bases and J 5 bases; nucleotides not matched to a gene: 9. The chain's CDR3 is CASSGWTGGLYQPQHF. The CDR3 bases are TGTGCCAGTAGTGGGTGGACAGGGGGTTTATATCAGCCCCAGCATTTT.

This clonotype came up many times. The rearrangement uses TRBV4-2 and TRBJ2-7, with 7 bases lining up with TRBD1. The CDR3 totals 14 residues. Germline V gene data show CDR1 as LGHNA and CDR2 as YNFKEQ. V lost 4 bases, J lost 5 bases, and 8 bases stayed unmatched. In nucleotides, the CDR3 is TGTGCCAGCAGCCCTCGACAGGGATACGACGAGCAGTACTTC. Amino acids: CASSPRQGYDEQYF.

There are many counts of this clonotype. This chain uses TRBV24-1 with TRBJ1-2; D ambiguous. The CDR3 length is 14 residues. CDR1 KGHDR and CDR2 SFDVKD come from the germline V gene. V lost 3 bases, J lost 4 bases, and 11 bases lay in between. The DNA for the CDR3 is TGTGCCACCAGTGATGCGAGGGAGGGCTATGGCTACACCTTC. Translation: CATSDAREGYGYTF.

This clonotype was recorded many times. The CDR3 nucleotides read TGCAGTGCTAGAACAATACAGGGGGTTGGCGGCTACACCTTC. Amino acids: CSARTIQGVGGYTF. V and J are TRBV20-1 and TRBJ1-2; 8 positions agree with TRBD1. Germline values: CDR1 DFQATT, CDR2 SNEGSKA (reference sequence). The V gene end was trimmed by 2 bases and the J gene end by 8 bases; junction bases not matched to a gene: 10. The CDR3 totals 14 residues.

This clonotype was observed many times. The chain uses TRBV5-1 and TRBJ2-2; D is perhaps TRBD2 (5 bases). Trimming pared 4 bases from V and 4 bases from J, leaving 8 bases between. Germline V gene sequence: CDR1 SGHRS, CDR2 YFSETQ. The CDR3 extends over 13 amino acids. The CDR3 sequence is CASSLTSTGELFF. CDR3 sequence (DNA): TGCGCCAGCAGCCTAACTAGCACCGGGGAGCTGTTTTTT.

The chain employs TRBV19 and TRBJ2-1; D perhaps matches TRBD2 (6 bases). Per germline, CDR1 LNHDA and CDR2 SQIVND (reference sequence). The CDR3 has 15 amino acids. The CDR3 reads CYPSIADSSYNEQFF. CDR3 nucleotides: TGTTACCCCTCTATAGCGGATAGCTCCTACAATGAGCAGTTCTTC.

This clonotype was detected only a few times. The chain uses TRBV7-3 and TRBJ1-1; D gene ambiguous. Trimming took off 5 bases at V and 3 bases at J, with 10 bases between the two ends. The germline gives CDR1 SGHTA, CDR2 FQGTGA. This CDR3 has 13 residues. CDR3 amino acids: CASSVDKDTEAFF. In nucleotides, the CDR3 is TGTGCCAGCAGCGTCGATAAGGACACTGAAGCTTTCTTT.

For this clonotype: A much larger clone sits a single nucleotide away, making a read error possible. The chain has TRBV6-1 and TRBJ2-7; a possible D gene is TRBD2 (5 bases). This CDR3 has 13 residues. In germline, CDR1 is MNHNS, CDR2 SASEGT. CDR3 DNA sequence: TGTGCCAGCAGTGAAGCGGACTCCTACGAGCTGTACTTC. This codes for CASSEADSYELYF.